The 10 T cell receptor beta chains reported below all come from one sample, sequenced in a study of cytomegalovirus exposure and HLA in healthy donors. PCR amplification relied on 60 Vbeta primers (plus 13 Jbeta primers). Only in-frame clones appear in the TCRdb table, and some are missing; sequencing was by immunoSEQ multiplex PCR. In the table there are approximately 73,000 clones, 79% of which are singletons. The sequenced material came from PBMCs. These receptors were obtained from a woman in her 40s in good health and CMV-seropositive.

This clone was counted a few times. The gene calls are TRBV19 and TRBJ1-2, with TRBD1 matching 7 bases. The V gene end was trimmed by 7 bases and the J gene end by 3 bases; junction bases not matched to a gene: 5. The germline CDR1 and CDR2 sequences are LNHDA and SQIVND (reference sequence). This CDR3 region has 13 residues. DNA for the CDR3: TGTGCCAGTATGGGACAGTTCTACTATGGCTACACCTTC. It translates to CASMGQFYYGYTF.

The chain links TRBV10-3 to TRBJ2-1; perhaps TRBD2 as D (5 bases). CDR3 size: 18 residues. CDR1 and CDR2 (germline): ENHRY, SYGVKD. V gave up 0 bases and J gave up 4 bases, with 19 bases separating them. This CDR3 is CAISESTLGSWYYNEQFF. CDR3 in DNA: TGTGCCATCAGTGAGTCGACACTAGGGTCATGGTATTACAATGAGCAGTTCTTC.

A word on this clone: The same CDR3 also results from other DNA sequences found in this sample. This chain joins TRBV2 and TRBJ2-7, with D uncertain. The CDR3 sequence is 11 residues long. V was cut by 6 bases and J by 3 bases, with 6 bases left in between. Germline values: CDR1 SNHLY, CDR2 FYNNEI. This CDR3 reads CASSPLYEQYF. In nucleotides, the CDR3 is TGTGCCAGCAGCCCCCTCTACGAGCAGTACTTC.

This clone showed up just a few times. The chain joins TRBV7-2 to TRBJ2-5, with TRBD2 matching 11 bases. The junction had 4 bases not matched to a gene; V was cut back by 3 bases and J by 4 bases. The CDR3 runs to 15 residues. CDR1 and CDR2 (germline): SGHTA, FQGNSA. The CDR3 loop is CASSFSGRAGETQYF. CDR3 sequence (DNA): TGTGCCAGCAGCTTTAGCGGGAGGGCAGGAGAGACCCAGTACTTC.

This rearrangement joins TRBV27 to TRBJ2-5; perhaps TRBD2 as D (8 bases). Germline CDR1 and CDR2: MNHEY and SMNVEV (reference sequence). Trimming left V 8 bases short and J 1 base short, with 17 bases between. The CDR3 is 15 amino acids. CDR3 sequence reads: CASGTRTGSQETQYF. The CDR3 DNA reads TGTGCCAGCGGGACTAGGACAGGCAGCCAAGAGACCCAGTACTTC.

The chain joins TRBV29-1 to TRBJ1-1; D is unresolved. CDR3 length equals 13 residues. Trimming shortened V by 2 bases and J by 1 base, and 8 bases separated the two germline ends. CDR1 and CDR2 from the germline V gene are SQVTM and ANQGSEA. The CDR3 is CSVEKRGNTEAFF. The CDR3 DNA sequence: TGCAGCGTTGAAAAACGAGGGAACACTGAAGCTTTCTTT.

V usage is TRBV9 and J usage is TRBJ1-6, with 9 bases fitting TRBD1. After removal of 4 bases from V and 4 bases from J, the junction contained 9 bases not matched to a gene. The CDR3 consists of 17 residues. CDR1 SGDLS and CDR2 YYNGEE come from the germline V gene. CDR3 sequence reads: CASSPEGQGAYNSPLHF. Here the CDR3 DNA reads TGTGCCAGCAGCCCAGAGGGACAGGGCGCTTATAATTCACCCCTCCACTTT.

This clone occurred a few times. The rearrangement joins TRBV28 to TRBJ1-5; D gene uncertain. Germline CDR1 and CDR2: MDHEN and SYDVKM. CDR3 length: 16 residues. V dropped 3 bases and J dropped 2 bases, with 14 bases sitting between them. CDR3 residues: CASSFYRRVGNQPQHF. As DNA, the CDR3 is TGTGCCAGCAGTTTTTATCGGAGGGTGGGCAATCAGCCCCAGCATTTT.

The J gene is TRBJ2-1, the V gene TRBV19; D might be TRBD2 (6 bases). Germline V CDR1 and CDR2: LNHDA, SQIVND (reference sequence). The CDR3 spans 12 residues. The ends were cut back, 7 bases at V and 6 bases at J, with 10 bases in the middle. The CDR3 loop is CASTTGLNEQFF. The CDR3, as DNA: TGTGCCAGTACCACGGGACTCAATGAGCAGTTCTTC.

The chain has TRBV7-9 and TRBJ2-1, with TRBD1 matching over 8 bases. The junction had 9 bases not matched to a gene; V was cut back by 4 bases and J by 7 bases. Germline V lookup: CDR1 SEHNR, CDR2 FQNEAQ (reference sequence). The CDR3 length is 15 residues. The CDR3 protein is CASSSYRGNMNEQFF. The CDR3 DNA follows: TGTGCCAGCAGCTCATACAGGGGGAATATGAATGAGCAGTTCTTC.